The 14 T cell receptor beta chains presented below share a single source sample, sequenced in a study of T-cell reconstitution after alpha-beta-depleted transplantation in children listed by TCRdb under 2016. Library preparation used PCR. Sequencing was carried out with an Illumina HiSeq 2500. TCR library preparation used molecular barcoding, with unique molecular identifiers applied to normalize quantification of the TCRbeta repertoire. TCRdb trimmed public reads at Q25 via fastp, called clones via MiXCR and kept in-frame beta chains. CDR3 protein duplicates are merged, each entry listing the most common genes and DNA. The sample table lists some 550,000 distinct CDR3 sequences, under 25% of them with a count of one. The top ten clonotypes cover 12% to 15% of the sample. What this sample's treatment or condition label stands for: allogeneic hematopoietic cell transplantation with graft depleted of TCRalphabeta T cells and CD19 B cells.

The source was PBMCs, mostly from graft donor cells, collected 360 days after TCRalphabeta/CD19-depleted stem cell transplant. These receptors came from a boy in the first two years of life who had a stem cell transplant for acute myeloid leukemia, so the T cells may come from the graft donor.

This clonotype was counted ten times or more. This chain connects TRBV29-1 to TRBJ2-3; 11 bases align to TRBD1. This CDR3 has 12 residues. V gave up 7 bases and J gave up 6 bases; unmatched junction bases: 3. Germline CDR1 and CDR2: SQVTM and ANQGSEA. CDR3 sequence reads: CSARDRGDTQYF. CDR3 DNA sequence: TGCAGCGCCCGGGACAGGGGGGATACGCAGTATTTT.

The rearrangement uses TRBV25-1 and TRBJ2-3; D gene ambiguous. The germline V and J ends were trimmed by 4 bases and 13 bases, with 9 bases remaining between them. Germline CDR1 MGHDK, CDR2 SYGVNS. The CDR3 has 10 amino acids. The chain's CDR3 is CASSGTFKYF. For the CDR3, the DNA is TGTGCCAGCAGTGGTACATTCAAGTATTTT.

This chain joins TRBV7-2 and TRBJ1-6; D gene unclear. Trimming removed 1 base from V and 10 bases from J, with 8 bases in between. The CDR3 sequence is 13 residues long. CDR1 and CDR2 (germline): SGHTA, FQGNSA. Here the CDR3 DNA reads TGTGCCAGCAGCTTAGAGGTGGAGTCACCCCTCCACTTT. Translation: CASSLEVESPLHF.

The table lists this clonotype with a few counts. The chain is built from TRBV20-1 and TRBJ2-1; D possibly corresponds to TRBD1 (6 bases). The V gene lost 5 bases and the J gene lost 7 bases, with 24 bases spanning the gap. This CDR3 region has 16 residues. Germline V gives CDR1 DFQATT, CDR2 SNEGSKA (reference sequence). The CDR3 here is CSASGAEQGVGNEQFF. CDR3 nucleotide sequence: TGCAGTGCTTCCGGAGCGGAACAGGGAGTCGGGAATGAGCAGTTCTTC.

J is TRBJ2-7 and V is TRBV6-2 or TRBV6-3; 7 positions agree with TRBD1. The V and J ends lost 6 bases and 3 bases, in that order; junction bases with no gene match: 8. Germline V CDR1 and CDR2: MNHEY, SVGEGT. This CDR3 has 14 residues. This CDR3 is CASRPWDRGYEQYV. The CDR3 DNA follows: TGTGCCAGCAGGCCTTGGGACAGAGGCTACGAGCAGTACGTC.

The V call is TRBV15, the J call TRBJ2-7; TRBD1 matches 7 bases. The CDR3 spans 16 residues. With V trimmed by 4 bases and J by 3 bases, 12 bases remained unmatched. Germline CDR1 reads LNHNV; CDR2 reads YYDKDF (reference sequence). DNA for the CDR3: TGTGCCACCAGCATAGACAGGGCACAACCACTCTACGAGCAGTACTTC. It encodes CATSIDRAQPLYEQYF.

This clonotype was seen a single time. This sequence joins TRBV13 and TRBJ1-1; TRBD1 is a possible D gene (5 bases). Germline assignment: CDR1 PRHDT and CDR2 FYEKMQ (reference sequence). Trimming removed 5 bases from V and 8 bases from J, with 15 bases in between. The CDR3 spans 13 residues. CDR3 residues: CASSAMGTFEAFF. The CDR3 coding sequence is TGTGCCAGCAGCGCCATGGGGACTTTCGAAGCTTTCTTT.

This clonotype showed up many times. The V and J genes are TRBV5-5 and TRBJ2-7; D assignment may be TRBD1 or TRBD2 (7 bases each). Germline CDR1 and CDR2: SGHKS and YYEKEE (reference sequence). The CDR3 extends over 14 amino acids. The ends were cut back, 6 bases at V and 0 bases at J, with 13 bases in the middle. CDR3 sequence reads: CASTRGGGSYEQYF. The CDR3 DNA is TGTGCCAGCACCAGGGGGGGAGGCTCCTACGAGCAGTACTTC.

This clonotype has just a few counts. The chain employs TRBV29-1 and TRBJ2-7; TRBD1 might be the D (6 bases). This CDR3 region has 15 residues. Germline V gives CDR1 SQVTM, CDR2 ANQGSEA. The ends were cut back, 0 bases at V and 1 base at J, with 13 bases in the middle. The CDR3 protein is CSVEDRAGASYEQYF. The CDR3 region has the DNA TGCAGCGTTGAAGATAGGGCAGGGGCTTCCTACGAGCAGTACTTC.

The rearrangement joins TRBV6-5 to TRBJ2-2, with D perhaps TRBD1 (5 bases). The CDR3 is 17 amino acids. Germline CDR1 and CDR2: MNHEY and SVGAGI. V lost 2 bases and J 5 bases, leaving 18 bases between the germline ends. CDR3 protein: CASSYPDSTGLTGELFF. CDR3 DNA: TGTGCCAGCAGTTACCCCGATTCAACAGGCCTTACCGGGGAGCTGTTTTTT.

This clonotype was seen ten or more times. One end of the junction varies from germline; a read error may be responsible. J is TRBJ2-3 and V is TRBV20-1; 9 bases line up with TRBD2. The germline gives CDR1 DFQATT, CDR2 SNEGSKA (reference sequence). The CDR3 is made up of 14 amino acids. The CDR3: CSARAGGSTDTQYF. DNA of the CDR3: TGCAGTGCAAGAGCGGGGGGCAGCACAGATACGCAGTATTTT.

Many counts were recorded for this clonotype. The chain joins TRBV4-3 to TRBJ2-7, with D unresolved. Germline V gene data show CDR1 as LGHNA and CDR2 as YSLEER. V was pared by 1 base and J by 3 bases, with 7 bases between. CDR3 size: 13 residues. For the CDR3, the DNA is TGCGCCAGCAGCCAAGCACTTTTCTACGAGCAGTACTTC. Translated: CASSQALFYEQYF.

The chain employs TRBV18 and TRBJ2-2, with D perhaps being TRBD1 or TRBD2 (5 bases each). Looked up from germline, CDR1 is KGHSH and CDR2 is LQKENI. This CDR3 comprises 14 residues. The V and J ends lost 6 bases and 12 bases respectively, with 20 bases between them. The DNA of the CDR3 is TGTGCCAGCTCTCGGACTTCCCCAACGGGGCAGCTGTTTTTT. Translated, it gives CASSRTSPTGQLFF.

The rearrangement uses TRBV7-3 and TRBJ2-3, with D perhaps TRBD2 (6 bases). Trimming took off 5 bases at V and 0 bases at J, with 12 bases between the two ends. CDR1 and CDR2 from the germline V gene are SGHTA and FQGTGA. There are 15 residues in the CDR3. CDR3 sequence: CASSPTGLSTDTQYF. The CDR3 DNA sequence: TGTGCCAGCAGCCCCACGGGACTTAGCACAGATACGCAGTATTTT.